The 2 T cell receptor beta chains below all came from one sample that was sequenced in a study of beta chain features in type 1 diabetes. Expressed TCRB transcripts were sequenced after all isolated RNA was converted to cDNA. Sequencing used immunoSEQ multiplex PCR; TCRdb keeps in-frame clones, though not all of them. The data contain about 360,000 clones, about 12% of them singletons. Sample: naive CD4+ T cells from blood. The receptors derive from a man between 18 and 35 years old in good health.

V gene TRBV5-1 combines with J gene TRBJ2-1, with 7 nucleotides matching TRBD1. The CDR3 is 14 amino acids. Trimming at V came to 4 bases and at J to 13 bases, leaving 14 bases not matched to a gene. Germline V CDR1 and CDR2: SGHRS, YFSETQ. The CDR3 reads CASSAPGQSQLQFF. DNA of the CDR3: TGCGCCAGCAGCGCACCGGGACAGAGCCAACTCCAGTTCTTC. Together with reference TRBV5-1 and TRBJ2-1, the CDR3 gives the full variable domain: KAGVTQTPRYLIKTRGQQVTLSCSPISGHRSVSWYQQTPGQGLQFLFEYFSETQRNKGNFPGRFSGRQFSNSRSEMNVSTLELGDSALYLCASSAPGQSQLQFFGPGTRLTVL.

This clone was picked up a small number of times. The chain couples TRBV27 to TRBJ2-1; TRBD2 matches 14 bases. Per the germline V gene, CDR1 is MNHEY and CDR2 is SMNVEV (reference sequence). The CDR3 is 17 amino acids. Losses at the gene ends were 6 bases for V and 6 bases for J; bases not matched to a gene: 10. CDR3 loop: CASSQTSGRAFGNEQFF. The CDR3 coding sequence is TGTGCCAGCAGCCAGACTAGCGGGAGGGCCTTCGGCAATGAGCAGTTCTTC.